This TCR beta chain originates from a study of STAT5B mutations in CD4+ large granular lymphocyte leukemia. Study-wide findings and caveats: 8/27 top patient clones versus 2/35 control clones were TRBV06-family.

On this clone itself: Its specificity is unknown.

This CDR3 spans 14 amino acids. Germline assignment: CDR1 SEHNR and CDR2 FQNEAQ (reference sequence). The J segment lost 6 bases and the V segment lost 5 bases, leaving 3 bases of the junction unmatched. Sequencing used immunoSEQ multiplex PCR; TCRdb keeps in-frame clones, though not all of them. Among 20,000 to 25,000 clones listed, about 70% were seen once. The chain carries TRBV7-9 and TRBJ2-3, with 12 bases fitting TRBD1. The sequenced sample was CD4+ T cells from blood buffy coats. The receptor comes from a human donor in good health. The CDR3 region is CASSRDRGPDTQYF. The CDR3 DNA sequence: TGTGCCAGCAGCCGGGACAGGGGGCCTGATACGCAGTATTTT.